This is a list of T cell receptor beta chains from one sample in a study of blood T cell repertoires in COVID-19. Assay used: immunoSEQ multiplex PCR; TCRdb lists only in-frame clones, some missing. The sample includes about 390,000 clones, more than 75% seen only once; the top ten take about 2%. Sequences were obtained from peripheral blood. The receptor source for this set is a woman aged 60-70 years with COVID-19, enrolled during active disease. Each CDR3 is given with its conserved first and last residue. D genes are given only for firm matches. Only part of the rows carry a size: once, few, many, or a class if the clone is expanded.

cdr3_nt	cdr3_aa	clone_size	v_call	j_call	d_call	cdr3_length
TGTGCCAGCAGCCAAGATAGGTCAGGGGGTGGAGTGGGAGAGACCCAGTACTTC	CASSQDRSGGGVGETQYF	.	TRBV3-1/TRBV3-2	TRBJ2-5	TRBD1	18
TGTGCCAGCAGCGTAGTGGTCCCGGGACAGCCGGCTAACTATGGCTACACCTTC	CASSVVVPGQPANYGYTF	.	TRBV9	TRBJ1-2	TRBD1	18
TGTGCCAGCTCAAGGGACAATAATTCACCCCTCCACTTT	CASSRDNNSPLHF	once	TRBV18	TRBJ1-6	.	13
TGTGCCAGCAGCCAGGGGCGGGGAGACTACAATGAGCAGTTCTTC	CASSQGRGDYNEQFF	.	TRBV3-1/TRBV3-2	TRBJ2-1	.	15
TGTGCCAGCTCACCAGGCCGACAAGCAGGCGAGCAGTACTTC	CASSPGRQAGEQYF	.	TRBV18	TRBJ2-7	.	14
TGTGCCAGTAAGAGAGATGACGGGGGTCAGCCCCAGCATTTT	CASKRDDGGQPQHF	.	TRBV19	TRBJ1-5	.	14
TGTGCCAGCAGCTCGGACAGGGGGAACATTCAGTACTTC	CASSSDRGNIQYF	once	TRBV7-3	TRBJ2-4	TRBD1	13
TGTGCCAGCAGTACTGGCGGAGGAAACACCATATATTTT	CASSTGGGNTIYF	.	TRBV28	TRBJ1-3	.	13
TGTGCCAGCTCCTTAAACGGGGGGCCCGGCACAGATACGCAGTATTTT	CASSLNGGPGTDTQYF	few	TRBV7-3	TRBJ2-3	.	16
TGTGCAAGTCGCTTAGTATCTCTCCCACAGGATTCACCCCTCCACTTT	CASRLVSLPQDSPLHF	.	TRBV12-2	TRBJ1-6	.	16
TGTGCCAGCAGCTCCACCGGGACAGGATTCTTTGGGGGCGAGCAGTACTTC	CASSSTGTGFFGGEQYF	.	TRBV5-5	TRBJ2-7	TRBD1	17
TGTGCCAGCAGCTTCCCGGGACTCTACGAGCAGTACTTC	CASSFPGLYEQYF	.	TRBV5-6	TRBJ2-7	.	13
TGTGCCAGCAGCGTAGCGGGGGGGTACAATGAGCAGTTCTTC	CASSVAGGYNEQFF	.	TRBV7-3	TRBJ2-1	TRBD2	14
TGTGCCAGCAGCCCAACAGGGTATGGCTACACCTTC	CASSPTGYGYTF	.	TRBV5-4	TRBJ1-2	.	12
TGTGCCAGCAGCCATACGCGGGGGGGCCGTACAGATACGCAGTATTTT	CASSHTRGGRTDTQYF	.	TRBV3-1/TRBV3-2	TRBJ2-3	TRBD2	16
TGTGCCAGCAGCTCGACAGGGGGCCTTCCGTCAGCTTTCTTT	CASSSTGGLPSAFF	.	TRBV11-2	TRBJ1-1	TRBD1	14
TGTGCCAGCAGTTTGACAGTTGACACTGAAGCTTTCTTT	CASSLTVDTEAFF	.	TRBV6-4	TRBJ1-1	.	13
TGTGCCAGCAGACGAAACAGGAACAGAATAATTAATTCACCCCTCCACTTT	CASRRNRNRIINSPLHF	.	TRBV28	TRBJ1-6	.	17
TGCGCCAGCAGCCTAAGTCCGGAGGGAGGGAAGACCCAGTACTTC	CASSLSPEGGKTQYF	.	TRBV5-1	TRBJ2-5	TRBD2	15
TGTGCCAGCTCACCAGCGGGGCCCTCCTACAATGAGCAGTTCTTC	CASSPAGPSYNEQFF	.	TRBV18	TRBJ2-1	.	15
TGTGCCAGCAGTCTTCTAGCGGGGAACTCCTACGAGCAGTACTTC	CASSLLAGNSYEQYF	.	TRBV28	TRBJ2-7	TRBD2	15
TGTGCTAGTGGTTTGGTACTGGTGGCGGGGGTCGCCGAGCAGTACTTC	CASGLVLVAGVAEQYF	.	TRBV12-5	TRBJ2-7	TRBD2	16
TGTGCCAGCAGCTCAAAGGGCGGGGCAGCCCGATCCTACAATGAGCAGTTCTTC	CASSSKGGAARSYNEQFF	.	TRBV5-4	TRBJ2-1	.	18
TGTGCCAGCAGTTCCCGCTCTAGCGGGGGGACCGATAGACCTTACAATGAGCAGTTCTTC	CASSSRSSGGTDRPYNEQFF	.	TRBV27	TRBJ2-1	TRBD2	20
TGTGCCAGCAGCTTAGGTGGCGGCAGGGGGCGCGGGAACTATGGCTACACCTTC	CASSLGGGRGRGNYGYTF	.	TRBV13	TRBJ1-2	TRBD1	18
TGTGCCAGCACCTTAGCGGGGAGTCTGGAGCAGTTCTTC	CASTLAGSLEQFF	.	TRBV7-9	TRBJ2-1	TRBD2	13
TGTGCTAGTGGTTTGGTTCTCGGGACAATGTACAATGAGCAGTTCTTC	CASGLVLGTMYNEQFF	few	TRBV12-5	TRBJ2-1	.	16
TGTGCCAGCAGCCAGGCAGCGGGGGGCCTCTACGAGCAGTACTTC	CASSQAAGGLYEQYF	.	TRBV5-4	TRBJ2-7	TRBD2	15
TGTGCCAGCAGTGAAGCAGGGGGCAATCAGCCCCAGCATTTT	CASSEAGGNQPQHF	.	TRBV6-1	TRBJ1-5	.	14
TGTGCCAGCAGCCCCGTTTCAGGGTACTCGAACACTGAAGCTTTCTTT	CASSPVSGYSNTEAFF	.	TRBV5-8	TRBJ1-1	.	16